The rows below give T cell receptor beta chains drawn from one sample of a study of cytomegalovirus exposure and HLA in healthy donors. Measured with immunoSEQ multiplex PCR; TCRdb has only the in-frame clones, and not every one. The sample gives 95,000 to 110,000 clones, 65% to 85% of which show up once; around 2.1% is in the top ten. Sequenced material: PBMCs. The origin of the receptors is a young man in good health and CMV-seronegative. The CDR3 runs from the conserved cysteine through the conserved F or W. The order of the fields is clone size, J gene, V gene, D gene, CDR3 DNA, CDR3 protein. The D gene is left open where the match is weak. Rows give clone size only sometimes, using once, few, many, or a class for an expanded clone.

-	TRBJ1-1	TRBV27	-	TGTGCCAGCCGGGGGGGGGCGAACACTGAAGCTTTCTTT	CASRGGANTEAFF
-	TRBJ2-5	TRBV5-1	TRBD2	TGCGCCAGCAGCTTCACTAGCGGGGGAGAGACCCAGTACTTC	CASSFTSGGETQYF
-	TRBJ1-6	TRBV7-9	-	TGTGCCAGCAGACGGATGACAGGCGGAGGATCACCCCTCCACTTT	CASRRMTGGGSPLHF
-	TRBJ1-5	TRBV27	TRBD1	TGTGCCAGCAGTCCCGGGACAGTCAATCAGCCCCAGCATTTT	CASSPGTVNQPQHF
-	TRBJ1-2	TRBV30	TRBD1	TGTGCCTGGGGGGGACAGGGGTCATATGGCTACACCTTC	CAWGGQGSYGYTF
once	TRBJ2-2	TRBV10-1	TRBD2	TGCGCCAGCAGCCCCGGGACTAGCGGACGGGACGGGGAGCTGTTTTTT	CASSPGTSGRDGELFF
-	TRBJ2-3	TRBV7-8	TRBD2	TGTGCCAGCAGCGCGACTAGCGGGAGGGGGGATACGCAGTATTTT	CASSATSGRGDTQYF
-	TRBJ1-2	TRBV27	-	TGTGCCAGCACCCCTGACGCGGGGGGTGGCTACACCTTC	CASTPDAGGGYTF
once	TRBJ1-5	TRBV28	-	TGTGCCAGCAGAGCCGGGACACGGGGATCGTTGTCGCCCCAGCATTTT	CASRAGTRGSLSPQHF
-	TRBJ1-4	TRBV7-9	-	TGTGCCAGCAGCTTACTGGGGGGAGCCGAAAAACTGTTTTTT	CASSLLGGAEKLFF
many	TRBJ1-5	TRBV28	-	TGTGCCAGCAGTTTGAAGCTCAACAATCAGCCCCAGCATTTT	CASSLKLNNQPQHF
-	TRBJ1-1	TRBV6-1	-	TGTGCCAGCAGAGGACACCGGAACACTGAAGCTTTCTTT	CASRGHRNTEAFF
-	TRBJ2-5	TRBV30	TRBD2	TGTGCCTGGAGTGTACGGGGGGGGGCCGAAGAGACCCAGTACTTC	CAWSVRGGAEETQYF
-	TRBJ2-7	TRBV5-4	-	TGTGCCAGCAGCCAACAGGGTTCCCACGAGCAGTACTTC	CASSQQGSHEQYF
once	TRBJ1-1	TRBV30	-	TGTGCCTGGAGTGCACAGGGCGGCGCTGAAGCTTTCTTT	CAWSAQGGAEAFF
-	TRBJ2-7	TRBV28	TRBD2	TGTGCCAGCAGATTAGCGGGGTACGAGCAGTACTTC	CASRLAGYEQYF
-	TRBJ1-5	TRBV14	-	TGTGCCAGCAGCCCCCTACTTAGAGGGGGGGATCAGCCCCAGCATTTT	CASSPLLRGGDQPQHF
-	TRBJ2-5	TRBV12-5	TRBD1	TGTGCTAGTGGTTTTGCGGGACAGGGACAAGAGACCCAGTACTTC	CASGFAGQGQETQYF
once	TRBJ1-1	TRBV2	-	TGTGCCAGCAGTGAGGCGGGCACTGAAGCTTTCTTT	CASSEAGTEAFF
-	TRBJ2-7	TRBV6-5	TRBD1	TGTGCCAGCAGCAATATCCGGGACAGGGTCAACGAGCAGTACTTC	CASSNIRDRVNEQYF
-	TRBJ2-5	TRBV5-1	-	TGCGCCAGCACACGGCAAGAGACCCAGTACTTC	CASTRQETQYF
-	TRBJ1-4	TRBV5-6	TRBD1	TGTGCCAGCAGCCTCGGGACAGGGGCTGAAAAACTGTTTTTT	CASSLGTGAEKLFF
-	TRBJ1-2	TRBV5-4	-	TGTGCCAGCAGCTTGGACCTCAGAAACTATGGCTACACCTTC	CASSLDLRNYGYTF
-	TRBJ1-2	TRBV6-6	TRBD1	TGTGCCAGCAGTTACGGTACAGGGGTCTATGGCTACACCTTC	CASSYGTGVYGYTF
-	TRBJ2-7	TRBV25-1	-	TGTGCCAGCAGTGAAACCTACAGGGAGTACGAGCAGTACTTC	CASSETYREYEQYF
few	TRBJ1-5	TRBV15	TRBD1	TGTGCCACCAGCGCCCGACAGGGGCGGCCCCAGCATTTT	CATSARQGRPQHF
-	TRBJ1-5	TRBV19	-	TGTGCCAGTAGTATTAAGGGAGACAGCAATCAGCCCCAGCATTTT	CASSIKGDSNQPQHF
-	TRBJ1-1	TRBV2	-	TGTGCCAGCAGTGAAGGAGGGGGGGTTACTGAAGCTTTCTTT	CASSEGGGVTEAFF
-	TRBJ2-5	TRBV7-9	TRBD2	TGTGCCAGCACCTCTCATCGGGGGGATCGGAGTAGACAGACCCAGTACTTC	CASTSHRGDRSRQTQYF
-	TRBJ1-1	TRBV19	-	TGTGCCAGTAGTATCGGACACTGGGACACTGAAGCTTTCTTT	CASSIGHWDTEAFF
-	TRBJ2-7	TRBV27	TRBD2	TGTGCCAGCAGTTTGCAGGCGGGAGGCCACGAGCAGTACTTC	CASSLQAGGHEQYF
-	TRBJ2-1	TRBV28	-	TGTGCCAGCAGTTTCGTACGGGAGTCAAATGAGCAGTTCTTC	CASSFVRESNEQFF
-	TRBJ2-7	TRBV5-1	TRBD2	TGCGCCAGCAGCGAGGAACCGGGACTAGCGGAGTCCTACGAGCAGTACTTC	CASSEEPGLAESYEQYF
-	TRBJ2-5	TRBV7-9	-	TGTGCCAGCACCGAGGGGCAGGGGCCGGGAGAGACCCAGTACTTC	CASTEGQGPGETQYF
-	TRBJ2-7	TRBV28	-	TGTGCCAGCCTGAGGGCAGGGACATACGAGCAGTACTTC	CASLRAGTYEQYF
once	TRBJ1-2	TRBV14	TRBD1	TGTGCCAGCAGCCGTAACCTCAGGGGGGGCTACACCTTC	CASSRNLRGGYTF
-	TRBJ2-7	TRBV29-1	TRBD2	TGCAGCGTAACCGGGACTAGCGGGAGATCCTACGAGCAGTACTTC	CSVTGTSGRSYEQYF
-	TRBJ1-3	TRBV6-1	-	TGTGCCAGCAGCCAACCGGGCTCTGGAAACACCATATATTTT	CASSQPGSGNTIYF
-	TRBJ2-1	TRBV15	-	TGTGCCACCCGGCCGGGGAGAAACTACAATGAGCAGTTCTTC	CATRPGRNYNEQFF
-	TRBJ1-1	TRBV7-3	-	TGTGCCAGCAGCTCCCCCGCGACAGGGAACACTGAAGCTTTCTTT	CASSSPATGNTEAFF
few	TRBJ1-4	TRBV7-6	TRBD1	TGTGCCAGCAGCTTGACAGGGATTGCAACTAATGAAAAACTGTTTTTT	CASSLTGIATNEKLFF
-	TRBJ2-1	TRBV7-2	TRBD2	TGTGCCAGCAGCCCCGGACTAGCGGGAGTTGAGCAGTTCTTC	CASSPGLAGVEQFF
-	TRBJ1-1	TRBV5-1	-	TGCGCCAGCAGCTTGACAGGACAACTAAGTGAAGCTTTCTTT	CASSLTGQLSEAFF
-	TRBJ2-5	TRBV7-7	TRBD2	TGTGCTAGCAGCCCTACTAGCGGGCAAGAGACCCAGTACTTC	CASSPTSGQETQYF
-	TRBJ2-1	TRBV6-1	TRBD2	TGTGCCAGCAGAAGTGCTAGCGGGGGTTTGGATGAGCAGTTCTTC	CASRSASGGLDEQFF
-	TRBJ1-1	TRBV30	-	TGTGCCTGGACACGACAGAGGAACACTGAAGCTTTCTTT	CAWTRQRNTEAFF
-	TRBJ2-3	TRBV19	TRBD1	TGTGCCAGTAGTACGACAGGGGCAGATACGCAGTATTTT	CASSTTGADTQYF
once	TRBJ2-2	TRBV7-9	TRBD2	TGTGCCAGCAGCTTCATGGGGGGGACGAACACCGGGGAGCTGTTTTTT	CASSFMGGTNTGELFF
-	TRBJ1-4	TRBV9	TRBD1	TGTGCCAGCAGCGCAGGGGGTGTGACTAATGAAAAACTGTTTTTT	CASSAGGVTNEKLFF
-	TRBJ1-2	TRBV19	-	TGTGCCAGTAGTGATGCGGGGGACTATGGCTACACCTTC	CASSDAGDYGYTF
-	TRBJ2-5	TRBV19	-	TGTGCCAGTAGTATCCAAAGGAGATCGGAGACCCAGTACTTC	CASSIQRRSETQYF